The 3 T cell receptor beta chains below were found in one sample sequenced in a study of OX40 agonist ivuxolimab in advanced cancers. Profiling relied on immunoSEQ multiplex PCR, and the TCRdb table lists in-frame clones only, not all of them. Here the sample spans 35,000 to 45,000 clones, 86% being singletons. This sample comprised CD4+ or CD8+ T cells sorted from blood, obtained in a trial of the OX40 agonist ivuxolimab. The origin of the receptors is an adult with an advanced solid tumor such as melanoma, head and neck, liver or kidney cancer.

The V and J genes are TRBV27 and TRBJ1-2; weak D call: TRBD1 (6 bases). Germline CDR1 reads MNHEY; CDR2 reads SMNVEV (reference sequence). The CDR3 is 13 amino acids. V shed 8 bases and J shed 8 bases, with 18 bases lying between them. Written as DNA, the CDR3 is TGTGCCAGCTCGAATACAGGGTTTCGCGGCTACACCTTC. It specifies CASSNTGFRGYTF.

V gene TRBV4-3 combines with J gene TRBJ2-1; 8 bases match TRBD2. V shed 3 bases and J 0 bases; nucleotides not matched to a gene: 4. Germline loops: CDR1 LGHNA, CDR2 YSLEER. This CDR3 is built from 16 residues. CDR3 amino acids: CASSQPGGSSYNEQFF. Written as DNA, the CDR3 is TGCGCCAGCAGCCAGCCGGGGGGGTCCTCCTACAATGAGCAGTTCTTC.

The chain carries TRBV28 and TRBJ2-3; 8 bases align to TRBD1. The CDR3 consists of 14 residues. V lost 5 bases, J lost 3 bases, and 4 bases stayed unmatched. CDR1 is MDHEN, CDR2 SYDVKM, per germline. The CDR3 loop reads CASSTGGITDTQYF. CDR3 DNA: TGTGCCAGCAGTACAGGGGGTATAACAGATACGCAGTATTTT. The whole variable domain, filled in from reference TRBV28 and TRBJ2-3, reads DVKVTQSSRYLVKRTGEKVFLECVQDMDHENMFWYRQDPGLGLRLIYFSYDVKMKEKGDIPEGYSVSREKKERFSLILESASTNQTSMYLCASSTGGITDTQYFGPGTRLTVL.